The sequence of this TCR beta chain was determined in a study of CD8 T cells in Susac syndrome. Trimming removed 3 bases from V and 5 bases from J, with 17 bases in between. Per germline, CDR1 MNHEY and CDR2 SVGAGI. The CDR3 extends over 15 amino acids. CD8+ and CD4+ blood T cells underwent TCR beta sequencing. Reverse transcription of about 0.45 to 1 ug RNA was performed with random hexamers. TCR beta CDR3 was amplified by immunoSEQ covering 54 Vbeta and 13 Jbeta. One entry per CDR3 protein results from TCRdb running MiXCR on the immunoSEQ multiplex PCR reads. This table has 120,000 or so distinct CDR3 sequences, about 95% appearing once.

The chain joins TRBV6-5 to TRBJ2-7; maybe TRBD1 (6 bases). This clonotype was sampled from a human donor with multiple sclerosis. The material sequenced was CD4+ T cells from PBMCs. The CDR3 region has the DNA TGTGCCAGCAGTTATCGACAGGAAAGTTTCCACGAGCAGTACTTC. Protein product: CASSYRQESFHEQYF.